This T cell receptor beta chain was recorded in a study of OX40 agonist ivuxolimab in advanced cancers. Across the whole study: Patients achieving partial responses numbered three: one hepatocellular carcinoma case and two cutaneous melanoma cases.

Whole-study findings and limits: More expanded clones were found, on average, in CD8+ than in CD4+ T cells.

Libraries were prepared by immunoSEQ multiplex PCR; TCRdb keeps only in-frame clonotypes and omits some of them. The sample consists of around 91,000 clones, roughly nine tenths of them appearing once. Between the trimmed V and J ends, which lost 3 bases and 2 bases, there was a span of 7 bases. Germline V gives CDR1 LNHDA, CDR2 SQIVND (reference sequence). This CDR3 is built from 13 residues. A history of autoimmune disease or systemic immunosuppression excluded patients. Concerning this clone itself: Its specificity is not known.

The receptor comes from an adult with an advanced solid tumor such as melanoma, head and neck, liver or kidney cancer. The chain couples TRBV19 to TRBJ2-5; D unclear. This specimen was CD4+ or CD8+ T cells sorted from blood, taken in a trial of the OX40 agonist ivuxolimab. The CDR3 DNA sequence: TGTGCCAGTAGTATTCAAGGGCAAGAGACCCAGTACTTC. It translates to CASSIQGQETQYF.